The clone carrying this T cell receptor beta chain turned up a few times. The source of the sample is a study of control samples from healthy donors and cancer patients. This CDR3 spans 15 amino acids. The germline V gene encodes CDR1 SGHAT and CDR2 FQNNGV. V shed 5 bases and J 10 bases; nucleotides not matched to a gene: 11. This table comes from immunoSEQ multiplex PCR, and its TCRdb copy is limited to in-frame clones, with some not included. The sample yields roughly 130,000 clones, approximately 92% seen once. The sequence derives from a man aged 18-30 years in good health. This sequence joins TRBV11-2 and TRBJ1-6; the match to TRBD1 covers 7 bases. The sample consisted of blood. CDR3 sequence reads: CASSLYSQGDSPLHF. As DNA, the CDR3 is TGTGCCAGCAGCCTCTATAGTCAGGGGGACTCACCCCTCCACTTT.